A selection of T cell receptor beta chains follows, all from one sample in a study of blood T cell repertoires in COVID-19. Only in-frame clones appear in the TCRdb table, and some are missing; sequencing was by immunoSEQ multiplex PCR. The table includes 40,000 to 55,000 clones, 88% detected once. The sample taken for sequencing was peripheral blood. The receptors stem from a man in his fifties or sixties with active COVID-19. Both conserved end residues are part of each CDR3. D genes are given only for firm matches. Rows may omit the clone size; those that give it use once, few, many or a size class.

j_call cdr3_length clone_size v_call d_call cdr3_aa cdr3_nt
TRBJ2-1 15 NA TRBV6-5 TRBD1 CASIKTGGAYNEQFF TGTGCCAGCATCAAGACAGGGGGGGCCTACAATGAGCAGTTCTTC
TRBJ2-5 15 NA TRBV6-1 NA CASSEAWGEGETQYF TGTGCCAGCAGTGAAGCGTGGGGAGAAGGGGAGACCCAGTACTTC
TRBJ1-3 17 NA TRBV18 NA CASSPPGLQSSGNTIYF TGTGCCAGCTCACCACCCGGTTTGCAATCGAGTGGAAACACCATATATTTT
TRBJ2-3 14 NA TRBV7-9 NA CASTRLQQADTQYF TGTGCCAGCACCCGACTCCAACAGGCAGATACGCAGTATTTT
TRBJ1-4 15 once TRBV5-6 NA CASRNAADGSEKLFF TGTGCCAGCAGGAACGCGGCCGACGGCAGTGAAAAACTGTTTTTT
TRBJ2-7 15 NA TRBV28 NA CASSSPSQSSYEQYF TGTGCCAGCAGTTCTCCTAGCCAAAGCTCCTACGAGCAGTACTTC
TRBJ2-5 13 NA TRBV4-1 NA CASSPGLSGTQYF TGCGCCAGCAGCCCTGGACTGTCGGGGACCCAGTACTTC
TRBJ2-2 16 NA TRBV6-2/TRBV6-3 TRBD1 CASSSPGGWSTGELFF TGTGCCAGCAGCTCCCCAGGGGGATGGAGCACCGGGGAGCTGTTTTTT
TRBJ1-3 17 NA TRBV3-1/TRBV3-2 TRBD1 CASSHMTGTLSGNTIYF TGTGCCAGCAGCCACATGACAGGGACGCTCTCTGGAAACACCATATATTTT
TRBJ2-1 19 once TRBV24-1 NA CATSAHAGESSGGYNEQFF TGTGCCACCAGTGCCCACGCAGGGGAGTCGTCGGGAGGTTACAATGAGCAGTTCTTC
TRBJ1-2 13 NA TRBV15 NA CATSRAITEGYTF TGTGCCACCAGCAGAGCCATAACGGAGGGCTACACCTTC
TRBJ2-1 13 NA TRBV19 TRBD1 CASRRIQGDEQFF TGTGCCAGCCGGCGGATCCAGGGGGATGAGCAGTTCTTC
TRBJ1-1 14 NA TRBV6-6 TRBD1 CASRPQGASTEAFF TGTGCCAGCAGACCCCAGGGGGCGAGCACTGAAGCTTTCTTT
TRBJ2-2 18 NA TRBV6-2/TRBV6-3 TRBD2 CASSYRLAGGVNTGELFF TGTGCCAGCAGTTATCGACTAGCGGGGGGAGTAAACACCGGGGAGCTGTTTTTT
TRBJ2-1 13 NA TRBV27 NA CASSAPGYSEQFF TGTGCCAGCAGTGCCCCGGGGTACAGTGAGCAGTTCTTC
TRBJ2-5 14 NA TRBV19 TRBD1 CASSKTGGSETQYF TGTGCCAGTAGTAAGACAGGGGGCTCAGAGACCCAGTACTTC
TRBJ2-7 15 few TRBV7-6 NA CASSLDVGGTSEQYF TGTGCCAGCAGCTTAGATGTCGGGGGTACGAGCGAGCAGTACTTC
TRBJ2-2 18 NA TRBV7-8 TRBD2 CASRSPTSGRTMAGELFF TGTGCCAGCAGATCCCCCACTAGCGGGAGGACTATGGCCGGGGAGCTGTTTTTT
TRBJ2-7 15 NA TRBV7-9 TRBD1 CASSPIRTGDDEQYF TGTGCCAGCAGCCCTATTCGCACAGGGGACGACGAGCAGTACTTC
TRBJ2-5 13 NA TRBV12-3/TRBV12-4 TRBD1 CASTPDRGETQYF TGTGCCAGCACTCCGGACAGGGGCGAGACCCAGTACTTC
TRBJ1-1 12 NA TRBV29-1 TRBD1 CSVRTGGVGAFF TGCAGCGTTCGGACAGGGGGCGTCGGAGCTTTCTTT
TRBJ2-2 14 NA TRBV3-1/TRBV3-2 TRBD1 CASSPDRGTGELFF TGTGCCAGCAGCCCAGACAGGGGCACCGGGGAGCTGTTTTTT
TRBJ2-1 15 NA TRBV6-5 TRBD2 CASRGLAGVLGEQFF TGTGCCAGCAGAGGGCTAGCGGGAGTTCTGGGTGAGCAGTTCTTC
TRBJ2-3 15 NA TRBV11-2 NA CASSLVAASTDTQYF TGTGCCAGCAGCTTAGTAGCGGCCAGCACAGATACGCAGTATTTT
TRBJ2-2 13 NA TRBV6-5 NA CASVTSPGGELFF TGTGCCAGCGTGACTAGTCCGGGCGGGGAGCTGTTTTTT
TRBJ2-5 15 NA TRBV11-3 NA CASSSTAATPETQYF TGTGCCAGCAGCTCTACGGCGGCGACTCCAGAGACCCAGTACTTC
TRBJ2-5 14 NA TRBV11-2 NA CASSLAPYQETQYF TGTGCCAGCAGCTTAGCCCCCTACCAAGAGACCCAGTACTTC